This entry concerns a single T cell receptor (beta chain). Its antigen remains unknown. The record originates from a study of cytomegalovirus exposure and HLA in healthy donors. Study-wide results and limits: Earlier analysis yielded a pattern in which most TCR beta V segments were productive about 90% or about 30% of the time. The classifier was said to identify cytomegalovirus status with high specificity and sensitivity.

The PCR was carried out with 60 Vbeta primers and 13 Jbeta primers. Produced via immunoSEQ multiplex PCR; TCRdb's table is partial and in-frame only. The table includes tens of thousands of clones, roughly two thirds detected once. Germline loops: CDR1 MNHEY, CDR2 SVGAGI. Trimming at V came to 7 bases and at J to 2 bases, leaving 5 bases not matched to a gene. The CDR3 covers 14 residues. This chain connects TRBV6-5 to TRBJ1-2, with 9 nucleotides matching TRBD1. This clonotype originated in a woman aged 50 to 60 in good health and CMV-seropositive. Specimen: PBMCs. The CDR3 DNA reads TGTGCCAGCACTTTAGGACAGGGGAACTATGGCTACACCTTC. Residues: CASTLGQGNYGYTF.